There are a few counts of the clone carrying this T cell receptor beta chain. No antigen is known for it. This sample stems from a study of cytomegalovirus exposure and HLA in healthy donors. Study results and caveats: TCR beta chains numbering some 160 were designated cytomegalovirus-associated.

The PCR had 60 Vbeta and 13 Jbeta primers. Clones were read by immunoSEQ multiplex PCR, and TCRdb kept only the in-frame ones, dropping some. The repertoire has around 150,000 clones, just under 80% of them found once; the top ten carry 0.85% to 1.4%. Germline loops: CDR1 KGHSH, CDR2 LQKENI. Trimming removed 6 bases at V and 1 base at J, with 12 bases between. The CDR3 spans 14 residues. These donors, healthy bone marrow donors, were studied. The study sampled nominally healthy donors, though unrecorded immune exposures were likely. The TCR sequence derives from a male donor in good health and CMV-seronegative. The chain combines TRBV18 with TRBJ1-1; D is perhaps TRBD1 (6 bases). What was sequenced was PBMCs. CDR3: CASSSTGGNTEAFF. The CDR3 DNA sequence: TGTGCCAGCTCCTCGACAGGTGGGAACACTGAAGCTTTCTTT.